A selection of T cell receptor beta chains follows, all from one sample in a study of post-analysis software for immune sequencing data. TCRdb re-called the PCR reads with MiXCR, one entry per CDR3 protein. Of roughly 650,000 distinct CDR3 sequences in the sample, approximately 60% were seen once. The specimen was blood. The receptor set was obtained from a girl aged 2-10 years with multiple sclerosis. CDR3s include the opening cysteine and the closing phenylalanine or tryptophan. The D gene is left open where the match is weak. Size is omitted from some rows. Given values are once, few, many or a class for expanded clones.

j_gene: TRBJ1-4; v_gene: TRBV6-1; d_gene: -; abundance: -; CDR3nt: TGTGCCAGCAGTACAACACCGGCAACTAATGAAAAACTGTTTTTT; CDR3aa: CASSTTPATNEKLFF
j_gene: TRBJ2-1; v_gene: TRBV5-6; d_gene: -; abundance: -; CDR3nt: TGTGCCAGCAGCTTGGGAACAGGGAGGGGTAATGAGCAGTTCTTC; CDR3aa: CASSLGTGRGNEQFF
j_gene: TRBJ2-5; v_gene: TRBV5-1; d_gene: TRBD1; abundance: -; CDR3nt: TGTGCCAGCAGCTTGGGGACAGGGGTAGAGACCCAGTACTTC; CDR3aa: CASSLGTGVETQYF
j_gene: TRBJ2-7; v_gene: TRBV5-5; d_gene: -; abundance: -; CDR3nt: TGTGCCAGCAGCTCTTACCTTTCGGCAGTTTACTTTTACGAGCAGTACTTC; CDR3aa: CASSSYLSAVYFYEQYF
j_gene: TRBJ1-6; v_gene: TRBV6-1; d_gene: -; abundance: -; CDR3nt: TGTGCCAGCAAACGGGACGGGGGGCCCCCGAGCTCTAATTCACCCCTCCACTTT; CDR3aa: CASKRDGGPPSSNSPLHF
j_gene: TRBJ1-5; v_gene: TRBV6-2/TRBV6-3; d_gene: -; abundance: -; CDR3nt: TGTGCCAGCAGTTGGACCTCAGGGACAATCGGCAATCAGCCCCAGCATTTT; CDR3aa: CASSWTSGTIGNQPQHF
j_gene: TRBJ2-5; v_gene: TRBV12-3/TRBV12-4; d_gene: -; abundance: -; CDR3nt: TGTGCCAGCAGCTCCCTACCGACTAGGGGGCGCGTAGAGACCCAGTACTTC; CDR3aa: CASSSLPTRGRVETQYF
j_gene: TRBJ1-1; v_gene: TRBV5-1; d_gene: TRBD1; abundance: -; CDR3nt: TGCGCCAGCAGCGAGACAGGGGAAGGCACTGAAGCTTTCTTT; CDR3aa: CASSETGEGTEAFF
j_gene: TRBJ1-5; v_gene: TRBV3-1; d_gene: -; abundance: -; CDR3nt: TGTGCCAGCAGCCAAATGGTGATGGGGCCCCAGCATTTT; CDR3aa: CASSQMVMGPQHF
j_gene: TRBJ2-7; v_gene: TRBV29-1; d_gene: -; abundance: -; CDR3nt: TGCAGCGTTGGCCTGGGGACCACCTACGAGCAGTACTTC; CDR3aa: CSVGLGTTYEQYF
j_gene: TRBJ2-3; v_gene: TRBV12-3/TRBV12-4; d_gene: TRBD2; abundance: -; CDR3nt: TGTGCCAGCAGTTTCCTCTCCGGGACTACTTTCTCCACAGATACGCAGTATTTT; CDR3aa: CASSFLSGTTFSTDTQYF
j_gene: TRBJ1-2; v_gene: TRBV10-2; d_gene: -; abundance: -; CDR3nt: TGCGCCAGCAGTGATTTTTTCAGGGAAAGGAGCTGTGGCTACACCTTC; CDR3aa: CASSDFFRERSCGYTF
j_gene: TRBJ1-1; v_gene: TRBV5-1; d_gene: -; abundance: many; CDR3nt: TGTGCCAGCAGTTTGGCCTCGAACACTGAAGCTTTCTTT; CDR3aa: CASSLASNTEAFF
j_gene: TRBJ2-1; v_gene: TRBV6-2/TRBV6-3; d_gene: TRBD2; abundance: -; CDR3nt: TGTGCCAGCAGTTGCCTAGCGGGGGTCCAGAATGAGCAGTTCTTC; CDR3aa: CASSCLAGVQNEQFF
j_gene: TRBJ1-1; v_gene: TRBV5-1; d_gene: -; abundance: few; CDR3nt: TGCGCCAGCAGTGGGGGCGCAATCAACACTGAAGCTTTCTTT; CDR3aa: CASSGGAINTEAFF
j_gene: TRBJ2-3; v_gene: TRBV7-9; d_gene: -; abundance: -; CDR3nt: TGTGCCAGCAGCTTACGGAGCGTCCCAGATACGCAGTATTTT; CDR3aa: CASSLRSVPDTQYF
j_gene: TRBJ2-3; v_gene: TRBV6-5; d_gene: -; abundance: many; CDR3nt: TGTGCCAGCAGTTACTCGATGGGCGGGGCGGCAGATACGCAGTATTTT; CDR3aa: CASSYSMGGAADTQYF
j_gene: TRBJ2-6; v_gene: TRBV20-1; d_gene: -; abundance: -; CDR3nt: TGCAGTGCCCGACCTCCCGGGGGAGGGGGCTGGGCCAACGTCCTGACTTTC; CDR3aa: CSARPPGGGGWANVLTF
j_gene: TRBJ2-6; v_gene: TRBV5-1; d_gene: -; abundance: -; CDR3nt: TGCGCCAGCAGAACGGGGCCTGGGGCCAACGTCCTGACTTTC; CDR3aa: CASRTGPGANVLTF
j_gene: TRBJ2-7; v_gene: TRBV20-1; d_gene: -; abundance: -; CDR3nt: TGCAGTGCTAGTGACCCTACAGGGTCGGGCGAGCAGTACTTC; CDR3aa: CSASDPTGSGEQYF
j_gene: TRBJ2-1; v_gene: TRBV5-6; d_gene: -; abundance: few; CDR3nt: TGTGCCAGCAGCTTGGTGGAGACTAGAAACAATGAGCAGTTCTTC; CDR3aa: CASSLVETRNNEQFF
j_gene: TRBJ2-5; v_gene: TRBV10-2; d_gene: -; abundance: few; CDR3nt: TGCGCCAGCCAGCGTCATGAGACCCAGTACTTC; CDR3aa: CASQRHETQYF
j_gene: TRBJ2-7; v_gene: TRBV29-1; d_gene: TRBD1; abundance: once; CDR3nt: TGCAGCGTCCCGGGACAGGGCATCTACAAGCAGTACTTC; CDR3aa: CSVPGQGIYKQYF
j_gene: TRBJ2-3; v_gene: TRBV6-2/TRBV6-3; d_gene: TRBD1; abundance: -; CDR3nt: TGTGCCAGCAGCCTCCTGGAAGGGGGCGCCGGAGATACGCAGTATTTT; CDR3aa: CASSLLEGGAGDTQYF
j_gene: TRBJ2-1; v_gene: TRBV4-1; d_gene: -; abundance: -; CDR3nt: TGCGCCCGCAGTTGGACACAAGCGCCAGGGCCCCTATCACGCAATGAGCAGTTCTTC; CDR3aa: CARSWTQAPGPLSRNEQFF
j_gene: TRBJ2-5; v_gene: TRBV14; d_gene: -; abundance: once; CDR3nt: TGTGCCAGCAGCCAAAGAGGCGCGGGACAAGAGACCCAGTACTTC; CDR3aa: CASSQRGAGQETQYF
j_gene: TRBJ1-5; v_gene: TRBV27; d_gene: -; abundance: -; CDR3nt: TGTGCCAGCAGTTTTGGCAGGTACCAGCCCCAGCATTTT; CDR3aa: CASSFGRYQPQHF
j_gene: TRBJ1-5; v_gene: TRBV12-3/TRBV12-4; d_gene: -; abundance: -; CDR3nt: TGTGCCAGCTCTGCCCCCCATCAGCCCCAGCATTTT; CDR3aa: CASSAPHQPQHF
j_gene: TRBJ2-3; v_gene: TRBV27; d_gene: TRBD2; abundance: -; CDR3nt: TGTGCCAGCAGGATACAAAGAGCGGGGGGGCACACAGATACGCAGTATTTT; CDR3aa: CASRIQRAGGHTDTQYF
j_gene: TRBJ2-5; v_gene: TRBV27; d_gene: TRBD2; abundance: -; CDR3nt: TGTGCCAGCAGTCGCGGGACTAGCGGGAGGGAAGAGACCCAGTACTTC; CDR3aa: CASSRGTSGREETQYF
j_gene: TRBJ2-5; v_gene: TRBV12-3/TRBV12-4; d_gene: TRBD1; abundance: once; CDR3nt: TGTGCCAGCAGACACAGGGGCTATCAAGAGACCCAGTACTTC; CDR3aa: CASRHRGYQETQYF
j_gene: TRBJ2-1; v_gene: TRBV11-2; d_gene: TRBD2; abundance: few; CDR3nt: TGTGCCAGCAGCTCAACCAGACTAGCGGGGGGATTCAATGAGCAGTTCTTC; CDR3aa: CASSSTRLAGGFNEQFF
j_gene: TRBJ2-1; v_gene: TRBV7-3; d_gene: -; abundance: -; CDR3nt: TGTGCCAGCAGCCTGGACTATTTAGGAATCTATGAGCAGTTCTTC; CDR3aa: CASSLDYLGIYEQFF
j_gene: TRBJ2-7; v_gene: TRBV11-1; d_gene: -; abundance: -; CDR3nt: TGTGCCAGCAGCTCGGTCGGACAGAGCTCCTACGAGCAGTACTTC; CDR3aa: CASSSVGQSSYEQYF
j_gene: TRBJ2-7; v_gene: TRBV7-9; d_gene: -; abundance: -; CDR3nt: TGTGCCAGCAGCCCACGGGGCCGGAATAACGAGCAGTACTTC; CDR3aa: CASSPRGRNNEQYF
j_gene: TRBJ2-7; v_gene: TRBV12-3/TRBV12-4; d_gene: -; abundance: -; CDR3nt: TGTGCCAGCAGTTTAGGTGGGAGGTTTACCGACGAGCAGTACTTC; CDR3aa: CASSLGGRFTDEQYF
j_gene: TRBJ2-1; v_gene: TRBV15; d_gene: TRBD1; abundance: few; CDR3nt: TGTGCCACCAGCAGAGGGGACAGGGGTATTCCTGAGCAGTTCTTC; CDR3aa: CATSRGDRGIPEQFF
j_gene: TRBJ2-1; v_gene: TRBV20-1; d_gene: -; abundance: -; CDR3nt: TGCAGTGCCTGGCGACCGGATAGCGGCAATGAGCAGTTCTTC; CDR3aa: CSAWRPDSGNEQFF
j_gene: TRBJ2-7; v_gene: TRBV12-3/TRBV12-4; d_gene: TRBD1; abundance: few; CDR3nt: TGTGCCAGCAGGGGCACAGGGGCGTATTACGAGCAGTACTTC; CDR3aa: CASRGTGAYYEQYF
j_gene: TRBJ2-7; v_gene: TRBV20-1; d_gene: -; abundance: -; CDR3nt: TGCAGTGCTAGAGAGTCAGCGGGTTACGAGCAGTACTTC; CDR3aa: CSARESAGYEQYF
j_gene: TRBJ2-1; v_gene: TRBV10-2; d_gene: -; abundance: -; CDR3nt: TGCGCCAGCAGTGAGTCTGGTCTCACTGGAATCTACAATGAGCAGTTCTTC; CDR3aa: CASSESGLTGIYNEQFF
j_gene: TRBJ2-3; v_gene: TRBV29-1; d_gene: TRBD1; abundance: -; CDR3nt: TGCAGCGGGGGACAGGTTTCCACAGATACGCAGTATTTT; CDR3aa: CSGGQVSTDTQYF
j_gene: TRBJ2-7; v_gene: TRBV6-6; d_gene: TRBD2; abundance: few; CDR3nt: TGTGCCAGCAGGGCTTCGACGGGGGGAACCTACGAGCAGTACTTC; CDR3aa: CASRASTGGTYEQYF
j_gene: TRBJ2-3; v_gene: TRBV12-3/TRBV12-4; d_gene: -; abundance: -; CDR3nt: TGTGCCAGCAGTTTCGGGGGACTGAGCACAGATGCGCAGTATTTT; CDR3aa: CASSFGGLSTDAQYF
j_gene: TRBJ2-7; v_gene: TRBV6-1; d_gene: TRBD2; abundance: -; CDR3nt: TGTGCCAGCAGTGTAATCGCGGGAGGTCCTGTGCAGTACTTC; CDR3aa: CASSVIAGGPVQYF
j_gene: TRBJ1-2; v_gene: TRBV7-2; d_gene: -; abundance: -; CDR3nt: TGTGCCAGCAGCCCGGGACGCCGCTACACCTTC; CDR3aa: CASSPGRRYTF
j_gene: TRBJ1-5; v_gene: TRBV6-2/TRBV6-3; d_gene: -; abundance: -; CDR3nt: TGTGCCAGCAGTTACTTTTCCGTAAGATCCCAGCATTTT; CDR3aa: CASSYFSVRSQHF
j_gene: TRBJ2-5; v_gene: TRBV7-3; d_gene: -; abundance: -; CDR3nt: TGTGCCAGCAGCTCAGCTAGAGGGGAGACCCAGTACTTC; CDR3aa: CASSSARGETQYF
j_gene: TRBJ2-1; v_gene: TRBV3-1; d_gene: -; abundance: -; CDR3nt: TGTGCCAGCAGCCAAGATCGTAACAATGAGCAGTTCTTC; CDR3aa: CASSQDRNNEQFF
j_gene: TRBJ2-4; v_gene: TRBV7-9; d_gene: TRBD1; abundance: -; CDR3nt: TGTGCCAGCAGCACCGGGGACAGCGACCAGCAGTACTTC; CDR3aa: CASSTGDSDQQYF
j_gene: TRBJ2-1; v_gene: TRBV5-1; d_gene: TRBD2; abundance: -; CDR3nt: TGCGCCAGCAGCCCGCGGGAGGGCCTTTACAATGAGCAGTTCTTC; CDR3aa: CASSPREGLYNEQFF
j_gene: TRBJ2-1; v_gene: TRBV5-5; d_gene: -; abundance: once; CDR3nt: TGTGCCAGCAGCTCCTGGACCGAGAATGAGCAGTTCTTC; CDR3aa: CASSSWTENEQFF
j_gene: TRBJ2-5; v_gene: TRBV11-2; d_gene: -; abundance: -; CDR3nt: TGTGCCAGCAGCTTAGGCCATTTCGAGACCCAGTACTTC; CDR3aa: CASSLGHFETQYF
j_gene: TRBJ2-5; v_gene: TRBV29-1; d_gene: -; abundance: -; CDR3nt: TGCAGCTCCAGGGCTACGAAGACCCAGTACTTC; CDR3aa: CSSRATKTQYF
j_gene: TRBJ2-5; v_gene: TRBV7-2; d_gene: TRBD2; abundance: -; CDR3nt: TGTGCCAGCAGCTTACCCACTAGCGGGGGGGCGGGTCAAGAGACCCAGTACTTC; CDR3aa: CASSLPTSGGAGQETQYF
j_gene: TRBJ1-5; v_gene: TRBV29-1; d_gene: -; abundance: once; CDR3nt: TGCAGCGTGACTAATCGGCCCCAGCATTTT; CDR3aa: CSVTNRPQHF
j_gene: TRBJ2-7; v_gene: TRBV6-5; d_gene: TRBD2; abundance: -; CDR3nt: TGTGCCAGCAGACCACTAGCGGGCCCCTACGAGCAGTACTTC; CDR3aa: CASRPLAGPYEQYF
j_gene: TRBJ1-4; v_gene: TRBV27; d_gene: -; abundance: -; CDR3nt: TGTGCCAGCAGTCTCGGGGGGGTTAATGAAAAACTGTTTTTT; CDR3aa: CASSLGGVNEKLFF
j_gene: TRBJ2-3; v_gene: TRBV12-3/TRBV12-4; d_gene: TRBD2; abundance: -; CDR3nt: TGTGCCAGCAGTTTAACTAGCGGGAGCACAGATGCGCAGTATTTT; CDR3aa: CASSLTSGSTDAQYF